These 30 T cell receptor beta chains originate from one sample sequenced in a study of human T cells and chemical hapten exposure. Each CDR3 protein is one row after TCRdb ran MiXCR on the RACE reads. The table shows over 65,000 distinct CDR3 sequences, with more than 9% occurring only once. Indicated time point: patch test 2, 6 weeks after DPC sensitization. The treatment here: therapeutic diphenylcyclopropenone sensitization with weekly scalp DPC. Source: whole blood, taken in connection with sensitization to the hapten diphenylcyclopropenone (DPC). The receptors stem from a man in his late teens or twenties with alopecia areata. Some clones in this sample may be carry-over from other donors' samples.

The genes are TRBV25-1 and TRBJ2-3; tentatively, D is TRBD2 (5 bases). V lost 7 bases and J lost 0, with 14 bases in between. The CDR3 runs 15 residues. Germline V lookup: CDR1 MGHDK, CDR2 SYGVNS. Written as DNA, the CDR3 is TGTGCCAGCACAGAGGGCCCCCTAAGCACAGATACGCAGTATTTT. It translates to CASTEGPLSTDTQYF.

This chain connects TRBV6-2 or TRBV6-3 to TRBJ2-3; 7 nucleotides align to TRBD1. V lost 2 bases, J lost 2 bases, and 4 bases stayed unmatched. Germline CDR1 reads MNHEY; CDR2 reads SVGEGT. This CDR3 has 15 amino acids. The CDR3 DNA is TGTGCCAGCAGTTACACGACAGGGACCACAGATACGCAGTATTTT. Encoded protein: CASSYTTGTTDTQYF.

The gene calls are TRBV3-1 and TRBJ1-1; D uncertain. Germline assignment: CDR1 LGHDT and CDR2 YNNKEL (reference sequence). The CDR3 sequence is 11 residues long. V gave up 8 bases and J gave up 4 bases, with 8 bases separating them. As DNA, the CDR3 is TGTGCCAGCGGCAGAGGCACTGAAGCTTTCTTT. Protein sequence: CASGRGTEAFF.

This chain links TRBV5-4 with TRBJ1-1, with D unresolved. The V gene lost 3 bases and the J gene lost 4 bases, with 10 bases spanning the gap. The CDR3 covers 13 residues. Germline CDR1 and CDR2: SGHNT and YYREEE (reference sequence). CDR3 sequence reads: CASSWAGVTEAFF. DNA for the CDR3: TGTGCCAGCAGCTGGGCCGGTGTCACTGAAGCTTTCTTT.

The chain carries TRBV14 and TRBJ2-7, with D perhaps TRBD1 (6 bases). This CDR3 contains 13 residues. The germline V gene encodes CDR1 SGHDN and CDR2 FVKESK. Between the trimmed V and J ends, which lost 1 base and 12 bases, there was a span of 16 bases. The CDR3 bases are TGTGCCAGCAGCCAAGTTTTCGAACAGGGCCGGTACTTC. Amino acid sequence: CASSQVFEQGRYF.

This clonotype has at least ten counts. The V call is TRBV6-2 or TRBV6-3, the J call TRBJ2-1; D is tentatively TRBD1 or TRBD2 (5 bases each). The V gene's germline CDR1 is MNHEY and CDR2 SVGEGT. Trimming left V 9 bases short and J 0 bases short, with 15 bases between. The CDR3 contains 15 residues. The CDR3 sequence: CARPGTASSYNEQFF. In nucleotides, the CDR3 is TGTGCCAGGCCTGGGACCGCGAGCTCCTACAATGAGCAGTTCTTC.

This clonotype has ten or more counts. The V and J genes are TRBV29-1 and TRBJ2-1; 7 bases are shared with TRBD2. The CDR3 is made up of 13 amino acids. J was trimmed by 2 bases and V by 4 bases; bases with no gene match: 2. CDR1 and CDR2 (germline): SQVTM, ANQGSEA. The CDR3, as DNA: TGCAGCGTTGGGGGGGGAACCTACAATGAGCAGTTCTTC. Protein product: CSVGGGTYNEQFF.

The gene calls are TRBV6-1 and TRBJ2-7; 8 bases fit TRBD1. The CDR3 length is 16 residues. V shed 2 bases and J 3 bases; nucleotides not matched to a gene: 9. Germline V gives CDR1 MNHNS, CDR2 SASEGT. CDR3 nucleotides: TGTGCCAGCAGTGAAATCTTCGGACAGGGCCACTACGAGCAGTACTTC. Residues: CASSEIFGQGHYEQYF.

This clonotype showed up just once. The genes are TRBV11-2 and TRBJ2-5; 10 bases fit TRBD1. Germline CDR1 SGHAT, CDR2 FQNNGV. Germline trimming cut 4 bases from V and 9 bases from J; bases unmatched to any gene: 8. CDR3 size: 14 residues. CDR3 sequence: CASSSPGQGQAQYF. DNA of the CDR3: TGTGCCAGCAGCTCTCCGGGACAGGGGCAGGCCCAGTACTTC.

The chain has TRBV18 and TRBJ2-7, with 9 bases that match TRBD1. The V segment lost 8 bases and the J segment 3 bases; nucleotides outside the gene matches: 2. This CDR3 contains 12 residues. Germline V lookup: CDR1 KGHSH, CDR2 LQKENI. For the CDR3, the DNA is TGTGCCAGCGCGGGACAGGGCTACGAGCAGTACGTC. Its translation is CASAGQGYEQYV.

This clonotype appeared many times. The gene calls are TRBV7-2 and TRBJ1-5; no clear D gene. The CDR3 is 13 amino acids. Germline V CDR1 and CDR2: SGHTA, FQGNSA. V dropped 5 bases and J dropped 0 bases, with 5 bases sitting between them. The CDR3 coding sequence is TGTGCCAGCAGCGCCTCTAGCAATCAGCCCCAGCATTTT. Translated: CASSASSNQPQHF.

This chain joins TRBV11-1 and TRBJ2-2; D might be TRBD1 or TRBD2, each matching 5 bases. This CDR3 has 14 amino acids. Germline assignment: CDR1 SGHAT and CDR2 FQDESV (reference sequence). V dropped 0 bases and J dropped 6 bases, with 8 bases sitting between them. The CDR3 DNA reads as TGTGCCAGCAGCTTAGCGAGGGACCCCGGGGAGCTGTTTTTT. This gives the protein CASSLARDPGELFF.

The V gene is TRBV7-3, the J gene TRBJ2-3, with D possibly TRBD1 on 6 matching bases. Germline V gene sequence: CDR1 SGHTA, CDR2 FQGTGA. The V end lost 6 bases, the J end lost 2 bases, and 12 bases lay between the germline ends. The CDR3 loop spans 14 amino acids. Here the CDR3 reads CASSSGQVTDTQYF. The CDR3 DNA is TGTGCCAGCAGTTCGGGACAAGTCACAGATACGCAGTATTTT.

This clonotype appeared many times. The chain joins TRBV12-3 or TRBV12-4 to TRBJ1-4; D unclear. The CDR3 spans 16 residues. Trimming left V 5 bases short and J 4 bases short, with 17 bases between. The CDR3 DNA follows: TGTGCCAGCAGTCCCTGGGGAACCCGCCTTAATGAAAAACTGTTTTTT. As protein: CASSPWGTRLNEKLFF.

V and J are TRBV4-1 and TRBJ1-2; D is unresolved. The CDR3 covers 13 residues. The V and J ends lost 1 base and 2 bases respectively, with 5 bases between them. Germline loops: CDR1 MGHRA, CDR2 YSYEKL. CDR3 loop: CASSQVGNYGYTF. The CDR3 DNA follows: TGCGCCAGCAGCCAAGTCGGGAACTATGGCTACACCTTC.

The rearrangement links TRBV28 to TRBJ1-5; maybe TRBD1 (5 bases). Trimming stripped 8 bases from V and 4 bases from J, with 9 bases between. The CDR3 is 12 amino acids. Germline V gene sequence: CDR1 MDHEN, CDR2 SYDVKM. CDR3 loop: CASQTDNQPQHF. The CDR3 DNA follows: TGTGCCAGCCAGACAGATAATCAGCCCCAGCATTTT. The full variable domain, completed using reference TRBV28 and TRBJ1-5, is DVKVTQSSRYLVKRTGEKVFLECVQDMDHENMFWYRQDPGLGLRLIYFSYDVKMKEKGDIPEGYSVSREKKERFSLILESASTNQTSMYLCASQTDNQPQHFGDGTRLSIL.

This clonotype was seen at least ten times. The chain joins TRBV18 to TRBJ1-2; TRBD1 might be the D (5 bases). CDR3 length equals 16 residues. V shed 3 bases and J shed 4 bases, with 18 bases lying between them. CDR1 is KGHSH and CDR2 is LQKENI in the germline V gene. CDR3 loop: CASSPSAGTHIYGYTF. DNA for the CDR3: TGTGCCAGCTCACCTTCCGCCGGGACCCACATCTATGGCTACACCTTC. Filled out from reference TRBV18 and TRBJ1-2, the complete variable domain reads NAGVMQNPRHLVRRRGQEARLRCSPMKGHSHVYWYRQLPEEGLKFMVYLQKENIIDESGMPKERFSAEFPKEGPSILRIQQVVRGDSAAYFCASSPSAGTHIYGYTFGSGTRLTVV.

In this sample, this clonotype turned up many times. The V gene is TRBV24-1, the J gene TRBJ1-5; weak D call: TRBD1 (5 bases). Germline V gene sequence: CDR1 KGHDR, CDR2 SFDVKD. The CDR3 has 16 residues. V was trimmed by 4 bases and J by 5 bases, leaving 17 bases between them. CDR3 nucleotide sequence: TGTGCCACCAGTGAGTCCGTCGGGGCTGGTCATCAGCCCCAGCATTTT. This codes for CATSESVGAGHQPQHF.

This clonotype was observed a handful of times. The genes are TRBV20-1 and TRBJ2-3; 8 nucleotides match TRBD2. The trim removed 4 bases at V and 0 bases at J, leaving 6 bases unmatched. CDR3 length equals 15 residues. The germline CDR1 and CDR2 sequences are DFQATT and SNEGSKA (reference sequence). The chain's CDR3 is CSAISSGDSTDTQYF. The CDR3 region has the DNA TGCAGTGCTATTAGTAGCGGGGATAGCACAGATACGCAGTATTTT.

This clonotype came up many times. The CDR3 ends on some other residue instead of the conserved phenylalanine or tryptophan, so this is likely a read error. No DNA is shown, since the ends of the CDR3 on it are uncertain; the CDR3 is the one TCRdb lists. The chain joins TRBV28 to TRBJ2-7; no check of the table's D call, TRBD2, against the DNA was made. The germline gives CDR1 MDHEN, CDR2 SYDVKM. Both ends counted, the CDR3 spans 12 residues. CDR3 residues: CASSSQTSGFLL.

There are many counts of this clonotype. The genes are TRBV28 and TRBJ2-3; the D gene is possibly TRBD2 (5 bases). The CDR3 is 14 residues long. Germline V gene sequence: CDR1 MDHEN, CDR2 SYDVKM. Trimming stripped 3 bases from V and 3 bases from J, with 10 bases between. The CDR3 DNA follows: TGTGCCAGCAGTTTCCCAGGAGGTACAGATACGCAGTATTTT. Translation: CASSFPGGTDTQYF.

The V call is TRBV5-1, the J call TRBJ2-5, with D maybe TRBD2 (5 bases). The CDR3 runs to 15 residues. The germline gives CDR1 SGHRS, CDR2 YFSETQ. V lost 4 bases to trimming and J lost 5 bases, with 18 bases between them. CDR3 DNA sequence: TGCGCCAGCAGCGGAGCCGGACCCCGAGGGGAGACCCAGTACTTC. It is translated as CASSGAGPRGETQYF.

The chain has TRBV7-9 and TRBJ1-1; D may be TRBD1 (5 bases). Germline V gene lookup returns CDR1 SEHNR and CDR2 FQNEAQ (reference sequence). Trimming took off 0 bases at V and 3 bases at J, with 8 bases between the two ends. The CDR3 is 14 amino acids. CDR3 loop: CASSLAAGYTEAFF. The CDR3 nucleotides read TGTGCCAGCAGCTTAGCAGCAGGGTACACTGAAGCTTTCTTT.

J is TRBJ2-5 and V is TRBV7-3; D may be TRBD1 or TRBD2 (6 bases each). This CDR3 has 15 residues. Trimming shortened V by 0 bases and J by 5 bases, and 13 bases separated the two germline ends. CDR1 and CDR2 (germline): SGHTA, FQGTGA. The chain's CDR3 is CASSLTGGRGETQYF. The CDR3 region has the DNA TGTGCCAGCAGCTTAACTGGGGGGCGCGGGGAGACCCAGTACTTC.

This clonotype was found many times. The chain employs TRBV7-3 and TRBJ2-3; 8 bases align to TRBD1. Germline loops: CDR1 SGHTA, CDR2 FQGTGA. This CDR3 spans 15 amino acids. The V segment lost 5 bases and the J segment 1 base; nucleotides outside the gene matches: 5. The CDR3 DNA reads TGTGCCAGCAGCCGGACAGGGCAACGCACAGATACGCAGTATTTT. This encodes CASSRTGQRTDTQYF.

The CDR3 sequence is CSARGGGGDNSPLHF. DNA of the CDR3: TGCAGTGCTAGAGGAGGGGGGGGCGATAATTCACCCCTCCACTTT. This chain joins TRBV20-1 and TRBJ1-6, with D possibly matching TRBD1 (6 bases). Looked up from germline, CDR1 is DFQATT and CDR2 is SNEGSKA (reference sequence). V lost 1 base to trimming and J lost 5 bases, with 12 bases between them. The CDR3 contains 15 residues.

This clonotype occurred a few times. The rearrangement uses TRBV4-3 and TRBJ2-7; D call uncertain. This CDR3 is 15 amino acids long. Germline V lookup: CDR1 LGHNA, CDR2 YSLEER. V was clipped by 3 bases and J by 0 bases, with 12 bases between them. In nucleotides, the CDR3 is TGCGCCAGCAGCCAGGCGTCCTTAAGCTCCTACGAGCAGTACTTC. It encodes CASSQASLSSYEQYF.

This clonotype turned up a few times. The rearrangement uses TRBV6-5 and TRBJ2-7; D uncertain. In germline, CDR1 is MNHEY, CDR2 SVGAGI. The V end was cut by 2 bases, the J end by 6 bases, with 8 bases between. The CDR3 is made up of 12 amino acids. The CDR3 sequence: CASSYNGREQYV. The CDR3 region has the DNA TGTGCCAGCAGTTACAATGGGCGCGAGCAGTACGTC.

This clonotype occurred many times. The rearrangement links TRBV20-1 to TRBJ2-1; D possibly uses TRBD1 or TRBD2 (5 bases each). In germline, CDR1 is DFQATT, CDR2 SNEGSKA (reference sequence). Trimming pared 5 bases from V and 8 bases from J, leaving 10 bases between. There are 11 residues in the CDR3. CDR3 amino acids: CSAEGPDEQFF. For the CDR3, the DNA is TGCAGTGCTGAGGGACCAGATGAGCAGTTCTTC.

This clonotype was recorded at least ten times. This chain connects TRBV18 to TRBJ1-3; no definite D call. Germline CDR1 reads KGHSH; CDR2 reads LQKENI. V lost 2 bases to trimming and J lost 1 base, with 18 bases between them. The CDR3 length is 18 residues. The CDR3 coding sequence is TGTGCCAGCTCACCAGGGGTCGGGCAGGCAAGATCTGGAAACACCATATATTTT. This gives the protein CASSPGVGQARSGNTIYF.